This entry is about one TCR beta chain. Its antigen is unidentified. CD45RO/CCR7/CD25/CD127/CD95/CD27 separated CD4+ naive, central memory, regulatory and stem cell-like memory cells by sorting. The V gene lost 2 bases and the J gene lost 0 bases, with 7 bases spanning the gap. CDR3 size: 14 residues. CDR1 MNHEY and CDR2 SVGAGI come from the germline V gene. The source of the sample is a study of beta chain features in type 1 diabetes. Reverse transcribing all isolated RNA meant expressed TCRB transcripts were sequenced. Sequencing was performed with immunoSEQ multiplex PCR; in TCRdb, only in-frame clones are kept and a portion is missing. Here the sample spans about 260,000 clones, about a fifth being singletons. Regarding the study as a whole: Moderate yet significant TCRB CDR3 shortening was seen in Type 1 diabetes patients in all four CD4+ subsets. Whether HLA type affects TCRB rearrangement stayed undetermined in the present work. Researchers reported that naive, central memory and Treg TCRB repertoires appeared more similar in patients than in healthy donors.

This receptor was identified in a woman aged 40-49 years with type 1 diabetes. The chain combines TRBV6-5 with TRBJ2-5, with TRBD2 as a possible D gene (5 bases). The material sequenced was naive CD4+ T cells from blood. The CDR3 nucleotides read TGTGCCAGCAGTTACCCGGGGAACCAAGAGACCCAGTACTTC. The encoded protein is CASSYPGNQETQYF.